This T cell receptor beta chain stems from a study of blood T cell repertoires in COVID-19. Study-level information: Sites in the United States, Italy and Spain provided acute and convalescent COVID-19 samples. PBMCs, B-cell-depleted T cells, or T cells were the source of the cDNA or gDNA that made up the material.

Libraries were prepared by immunoSEQ multiplex PCR; TCRdb keeps only in-frame clonotypes and omits some of them. The sample has a few hundred thousand clones, about 79% seen once; the top ten hold about 1.4%. CDR3 size: 19 residues. CDR1 SGDLS and CDR2 YYNGEE come from the germline V gene. V trimming: 1 base; J trimming: 1 base; junction bases outside the gene matches: 8. Input material: peripheral blood. The chain recombines TRBV9 with TRBJ2-3; 14 bases align to TRBD2. The receptor was derived from a woman in her 40s who had recovered from COVID-19. CDR3 region: CASSVSPGLAGARTDTQYF. The CDR3 DNA reads TGTGCCAGCAGCGTAAGTCCGGGACTAGCGGGGGCCCGCACAGATACGCAGTATTTT.